This T cell receptor beta chain was captured by sequencing in a study of blood T cells in healthy people across ages. For the second PCR, which ran for roughly 6 to 12 cycles, a sample-barcoded 5' primer and a J-beta primer mix were used. Unique molecular identifiers of 12 random nucleotides labeled each cDNA. MiXCR, run by TCRdb on the 5' RACE reads, gives a single entry per CDR3 protein. The sample yields more than 500,000 distinct CDR3 sequences, approximately 26% seen once. This clonotype has more than one count but fewer than ten. This sample was also put to use in a study of T cells of mothers and their children.

Sequencing used blood. This receptor was identified in a boy under 10 years old in good health.

The chain's CDR3 is CASSPPHGTSGLRDGYTF. CDR3 DNA: TGTGCCAGCTCACCACCGCACGGGACAAGCGGGCTTAGAGATGGCTACACCTTC. V gene TRBV18 combines with J gene TRBJ1-2, with D possibly TRBD1 on 6 matching bases. Germline-derived CDR1 and CDR2 are KGHSH and LQKENI. V lost 0 bases and J 6 bases, leaving 23 bases between the germline ends. This CDR3 has 18 residues.